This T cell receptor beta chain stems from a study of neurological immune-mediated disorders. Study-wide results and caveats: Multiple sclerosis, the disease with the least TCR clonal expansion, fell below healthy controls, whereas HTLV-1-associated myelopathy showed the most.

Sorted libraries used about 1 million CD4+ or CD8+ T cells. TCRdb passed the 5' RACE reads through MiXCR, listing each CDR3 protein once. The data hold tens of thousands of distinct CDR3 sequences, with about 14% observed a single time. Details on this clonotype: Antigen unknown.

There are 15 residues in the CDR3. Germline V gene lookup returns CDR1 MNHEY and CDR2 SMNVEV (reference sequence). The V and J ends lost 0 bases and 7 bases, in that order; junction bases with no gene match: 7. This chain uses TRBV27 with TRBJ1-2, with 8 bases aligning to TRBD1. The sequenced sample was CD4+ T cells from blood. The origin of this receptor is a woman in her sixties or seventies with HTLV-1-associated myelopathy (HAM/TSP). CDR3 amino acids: CASSLSTTDRVGYTF. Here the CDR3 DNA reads TGTGCCAGCAGTTTATCGACCACGGACAGGGTTGGCTACACCTTC.